The clone carrying this T cell receptor (beta chain) was counted a few times. Its antigen remains unidentified. The sample comes from a study of naive and memory T cell subsets. Broader study findings: Possibly reflecting memory cells re-expressing CD45RA, a few larger clonotypes occurred in naive repertoires, especially CD8.

Both TRBC1 and TRBC2 were covered by a beta constant-region primer of two equimolar oligonucleotides. Nested alpha and beta constant-region primers with the SP2 primer drove four PCR rounds on ligated cDNA. MiXCR, applied by TCRdb to the UMI-ligation and nested PCR reads, yields one record per CDR3 protein. The repertoire holds 150,000 or so distinct CDR3 sequences, with roughly 22% as singletons. The receptor comes from a human donor in good health. The sequenced sample was naive CD4+ T cells from blood.

The CDR3 DNA is TGCGCCAGCAGCCCGAACCCCGGGACAGGCGGACTGAATGAGCAGTTCTTC. Its translation: CASSPNPGTGGLNEQFF. This chain joins TRBV5-1 and TRBJ2-1; 8 bases fit TRBD1. The CDR3 is 17 amino acids. V dropped 4 bases and J dropped 7; count of bases not matched to a gene: 16. CDR1 and CDR2 (germline): SGHRS, YFSETQ. Combining the CDR3 with reference TRBV5-1 and TRBJ2-1 gives the whole variable domain KAGVTQTPRYLIKTRGQQVTLSCSPISGHRSVSWYQQTPGQGLQFLFEYFSETQRNKGNFPGRFSGRQFSNSRSEMNVSTLELGDSALYLCASSPNPGTGGLNEQFFGPGTRLTVL.